The 12 T cell receptor beta chains below all came from one sample that was sequenced in a study of CD8 T cells in ankylosing spondylitis. TCRdb processed the 5' RACE reads anew with MiXCR; each CDR3 protein has one entry. The sample holds about 170,000 distinct CDR3 sequences, approximately 20% seen once. What was sequenced was blood, either unsorted or a sorted T cell fraction (not recorded which). These receptors were collected from a male donor with ankylosing spondylitis or in good health (not recorded which).

V gene TRBV28 combines with J gene TRBJ2-7, with D unresolved. This CDR3 comprises 15 residues. Per the germline V gene, CDR1 is MDHEN and CDR2 is SYDVKM. V lost 2 bases, J lost 2 bases, and 13 bases lay in between. Here the CDR3 DNA reads TGTGCCAGCAGTTTAGAACGGACGAGCCCCTACGAGCAGTACTTC. It encodes CASSLERTSPYEQYF.

Only a few counts were recorded for this clonotype. The V call is TRBV12-3 or TRBV12-4, the J call TRBJ2-1; possible D gene TRBD2, 6 bases. The CDR3 totals 16 residues. V lost 5 bases and J lost 6, with 20 bases in between. The CDR3: CASSRRTGSGLNEQFF. CDR3 coding DNA: TGTGCCAGCAGTCGTCGGACGGGTAGCGGCCTCAATGAGCAGTTCTTC.

The V call is TRBV7-9, the J call TRBJ1-1; D remains unclear. The CDR3 consists of 16 residues. Trimming pared 2 bases from V and 1 base from J, leaving 14 bases between. CDR1 and CDR2 from the germline V gene are SEHNR and FQNEAQ (reference sequence). The DNA of the CDR3 is TGTGCCAGCAGCTTAAGCGGCAGAGAAGGGAACACTGAAGCTTTCTTT. Translation gives CASSLSGREGNTEAFF.

The chain uses TRBV9 and TRBJ2-4; possibly TRBD1 for D (6 bases). Germline V gene lookup returns CDR1 SGDLS and CDR2 YYNGEE. The CDR3 has 16 amino acids. Between the trimmed V and J ends, which lost 0 bases and 4 bases, there was a span of 14 bases. The CDR3 bases are TGTGCCAGCAGCGTAGGAGGGGCAGGGGCAAAAAACATTCAGTACTTC. It encodes CASSVGGAGAKNIQYF.

This clonotype has more than one count but fewer than ten. The chain is built from TRBV2 and TRBJ1-4; TRBD1 agrees at 11 bases. The CDR3 runs 15 residues. V lost 8 bases to trimming and J lost 7 bases; unmatched junction nucleotides: 9. Looked up from germline, CDR1 is SNHLY and CDR2 is FYNNEI. The CDR3 DNA reads as TGTGCCAGCGTAAAGCTCGGGACAGGGGGTGAAAAACTGTTTTTT. Residues: CASVKLGTGGEKLFF.

At least ten counts were recorded for this clonotype. The chain joins TRBV20-1 to TRBJ2-7; 12 bases align to TRBD2. Trimming at V came to 3 bases and at J to 2 bases, leaving 11 bases not matched to a gene. The length of the CDR3 is 17 residues. Per germline, CDR1 DFQATT and CDR2 SNEGSKA (reference sequence). CDR3 in amino acids: CSASGTSGYLDPYEQYF. The CDR3 DNA sequence: TGCAGTGCTAGTGGGACTAGCGGGTACCTAGACCCCTACGAGCAGTACTTC.

To note about this clonotype: This may arise from a read error, as a much more abundant clone is one base away. This chain uses TRBV20-1 with TRBJ2-1, with 9 nucleotides matching TRBD2. The CDR3 spans 16 residues. Per the germline V gene, CDR1 is DFQATT and CDR2 is SNEGSKA (reference sequence). The CDR3 DNA follows: TGCAGTGCTAGACAGGGCGGGACTAGCTCTACGAATGTGCAGTTCTTC. Residues: CSARQGGTSSTNVQFF.

This clonotype appeared a few times. The chain uses TRBV7-9 and TRBJ2-3, with D uncertain. V was clipped by 4 bases and J by 5 bases, with 4 bases between them. Germline V lookup: CDR1 SEHNR, CDR2 FQNEAQ (reference sequence). This CDR3 has 11 amino acids. In nucleotides, the CDR3 is TGTGCCAGCAGCTCCAAAGATACGCAGTATTTT. Its protein product is CASSSKDTQYF. The complete variable domain, with remaining parts taken from reference TRBV7-9 and TRBJ2-3, reads DTGVSQNPRHKITKRGQNVTFRCDPISEHNRLYWYRQTLGQGPEFLTYFQNEAQLEKSRLLSDRFSAERPKGSFSTLEIQRTEQGDSAMYLCASSSKDTQYFGPGTRLTVL.

The V and J genes are TRBV6-5 and TRBJ2-2; D is undetermined. There are 15 residues in the CDR3. Looked up from germline, CDR1 is MNHEY and CDR2 is SVGAGI. Deletions cut 6 bases from V and 8 bases from J, with 19 bases between. The CDR3 spells CASRYSVGTVGELFF. The CDR3 DNA follows: TGTGCCAGCAGATATTCGGTCGGAACGGTGGGGGAGCTGTTTTTT.

This clonotype was recorded many times. The V call is TRBV5-6, the J call TRBJ1-2; D ambiguous. CDR1 and CDR2 from the germline V gene are SGHDT and YYEEEE. V lost 4 bases and J lost 0, with 10 bases in between. The CDR3 runs 14 residues. The CDR3 reads CASSAQATNYGYTF. CDR3 in DNA: TGTGCCAGCAGCGCCCAGGCGACTAACTATGGCTACACCTTC. The variable domain in full, completed from reference TRBV5-6 and TRBJ1-2, reads DAGVTQSPTHLIKTRGQQVTLRCSPKSGHDTVSWYQQALGQGPQFIFQYYEEEERQRGNFPDRFSGHQFPNYSSELNVNALLLGDSALYLCASSAQATNYGYTFGSGTRLTVV.

The chain recombines TRBV12-5 with TRBJ2-3; D unresolved. V lost 9 bases, J lost 0 bases, and 7 bases lay in between. CDR3 length: 12 residues. The germline gives CDR1 LGHNT, CDR2 FRNRAP. CDR3 protein: CASGRSTDTQYF. CDR3 nucleotide sequence: TGTGCTAGCGGTAGGAGCACAGATACGCAGTATTTT.

This sequence joins TRBV19 and TRBJ1-1; no clear D gene. The CDR3 spans 14 residues. Trimming removed 2 bases from V and 4 bases from J, with 11 bases in between. Germline assignment: CDR1 LNHDA and CDR2 SQIVND (reference sequence). CDR3 sequence (DNA): TGTGCCAGTAGTATAAGGCAGGATGGCACTGAAGCTTTCTTT. This codes for CASSIRQDGTEAFF.